The 4 T cell receptor beta chains below come from one sample, sequenced in a study of vaccination and CD4 T cells after COVID-19. With the Oncomine TCR Beta short-read assay, DNA from cultured CD4+ T cells was sequenced. TCRdb used MiXCR to reprocess the PCR reads, holding one entry per CDR3 protein. The sample holds 12,000 or so distinct CDR3 sequences, roughly half seen once. Treatment described: approximately nine-day PBMC culture with coronavirus spike peptide pools or control peptides (ViraFEST assay). For these TCRs, the target antigens are not known. The sequences come from cultured CD4+ T cells from blood, collected after SARS-CoV-2 vaccination. These receptors were collected from a human donor with COVID-19.

The chain carries TRBV7-2 and TRBJ2-7; D is ambiguous. Germline V gene data show CDR1 as SGHTA and CDR2 as FQGNSA. The CDR3 loop spans 15 amino acids. Trimming shortened V by 0 bases and J by 1 base, and 10 bases separated the two germline ends. CDR3 DNA: TGTGCCAGCAGCTTAGCCTTACCCCCTTCCTACGAGCAGTACTTC. Its translation is CASSLALPPSYEQYF.

The chain links TRBV30 to TRBJ1-5, with D tentatively TRBD1 (5 bases). V lost 2 bases to trimming and J lost 2 bases, with 10 bases between them. The V gene's germline CDR1 is GTSNPN and CDR2 SVGIG (reference sequence). This CDR3 region has 14 residues. The CDR3 region has the DNA TGTGCCTGGAGTTTGGGGGGTGGCAATCAGCCCCAGCATTTT. Its translation: CAWSLGGGNQPQHF.

V gene TRBV7-2 combines with J gene TRBJ2-3; tentatively, D is TRBD1 (5 bases). The CDR3 runs 13 residues. V lost 0 bases to trimming and J lost 8 bases, with 9 bases between them. Per germline, CDR1 SGHTA and CDR2 FQGNSA. This CDR3 is CASSLAGPGTQYF. CDR3 DNA sequence: TGTGCCAGCAGCTTAGCGGGGCCGGGTACGCAGTATTTT.

This clonotype counts as medium-sized. The chain joins TRBV7-8 to TRBJ2-5; 8 positions match TRBD1. The CDR3 length is 16 residues. Unmatched junction bases numbered 11, after V lost 3 bases and J lost 5 bases. Germline V gene sequence: CDR1 SGHVS, CDR2 FQNEAQ. CDR3 region: CASSFGDRGVVETQYF. The CDR3 DNA is TGTGCCAGCAGCTTCGGAGACAGGGGAGTCGTCGAGACCCAGTACTTC.